Described below is a single TCR beta chain sequence and its context. This sample was taken from a study of blood T cell repertoires in COVID-19. Some clones are missing from TCRdb's copy, which holds only in-frame ones; the method was immunoSEQ multiplex PCR. The table shows hundreds of thousands of clones, with around 91% occurring only once. J gave up 3 bases and V 8 bases, and 7 bases lay outside the gene matches. CDR3 length: 14 amino acids. From germline, CDR1 is WSHSY and CDR2 SAAADI. Input material: PBMCs or T cells enriched from blood (not recorded which). The TCR was taken from a man younger than 45 who had recovered from COVID-19. This chain uses TRBV10-2 with TRBJ2-1; TRBD1 matches 7 bases. CDR3 in amino acids: CASGVGTVYNEQFF. CDR3 bases: TGCGCCAGCGGGGTTGGGACAGTCTACAATGAGCAGTTCTTC.